This record covers a single TCR beta chain. Germline-derived CDR1 and CDR2 are MNHEY and SVGEGT. The CDR3 loop spans 18 amino acids. V gave up 0 bases and J gave up 1 base, with 18 bases separating them. Method: immunoSEQ multiplex PCR; TCRdb's copy keeps in-frame clones and lacks some. The repertoire holds more than 250,000 clones, with approximately 84% as singletons. These data come from a study of blood T cell repertoires in COVID-19. Study-wide context: Samples taken during acute and convalescent COVID-19 were collected in the United States, Italy and Spain. Nucleic acid was either cDNA or gDNA, and it came from T cells, B-cell-depleted T cells, or PBMCs.

Material for sequencing was peripheral blood. The chain joins TRBV6-2 or TRBV6-3 to TRBJ1-1, with D perhaps matching TRBD1 (6 bases). The sequence was obtained from a human donor in a cohort sampled during active COVID-19. This CDR3 is CASSYSPSPTGPNTEAFF. CDR3 DNA: TGTGCCAGCAGTTACTCGCCCTCCCCAACAGGGCCGAACACTGAAGCTTTCTTT.